This TCR beta chain was sequenced for a study of control samples from healthy donors and cancer patients. The CDR3 has 19 residues. J gave up 0 bases and V 5 bases, and 17 bases lay outside the gene matches. The V gene's germline CDR1 is LNHDA and CDR2 SQIVND (reference sequence). The method was immunoSEQ multiplex PCR; TCRdb's version includes in-frame clones alone and lacks a portion of them. The sample lists around 55,000 clones, around 90% occurring once. This clonotype originated in a man in his forties or fifties in good health. Sequenced: blood. The V call is TRBV19, the J call TRBJ2-3, with 7 bases fitting TRBD1. The CDR3 DNA is TGTGCCAGTAGTGAGAATGGCCTTGGGACAGCAAGTAGCACAGATACGCAGTATTTT. This encodes CASSENGLGTASSTDTQYF.